The 8 T cell receptor beta chains below were found in one sample sequenced in a study of shared clonotypes between healthy human individuals. Clones were read by immunoSEQ multiplex PCR, and TCRdb kept only the in-frame ones, dropping some. Counted here are some 1.5 million clones, roughly 96% occurring once; the ten biggest clones make up roughly 1.2%. The sample was naive CD4+ T cells sorted from blood. Subset: CD45RA+ positively selected. Every receptor here comes from a man aged 25-40 years in good health.

The chain joins TRBV27 to TRBJ2-7; 7 bases are a match to TRBD1. V lost 5 bases and J lost 4; bases outside the gene matches: 14. The CDR3 has 16 amino acids. Per the germline V gene, CDR1 is MNHEY and CDR2 is SMNVEV (reference sequence). The CDR3 loop is CASSNRPDRATYEQYF. The CDR3, as DNA: TGTGCCAGCAGTAACCGCCCTGACAGGGCTACATACGAGCAGTACTTC.

The chain links TRBV7-8 to TRBJ2-1; TRBD2 matches 11 bases. CDR1 SGHVS and CDR2 FQNEAQ come from the germline V gene. The CDR3 totals 15 residues. Trimming removed 2 bases from V and 9 bases from J; junction bases left unmatched: 6. CDR3 DNA sequence: TGTGCCAGCAGCTTACTAGCGGGAGGCCCTTCTGAGCAGTTCTTC. This translates into CASSLLAGGPSEQFF.

The V and J genes are TRBV7-6 and TRBJ2-5; 9 bases align to TRBD2. The germline CDR1 and CDR2 sequences are SGHVS and FNYEAQ. The CDR3 sequence is 13 residues long. This chain's CDR3 is CASGPSGTETQYF. CDR3 DNA sequence: TGTGCTAGCGGGCCTAGCGGGACCGAGACCCAGTACTTC.

The chain combines TRBV5-1 with TRBJ2-2, with a weak D call TRBD1 (6 bases). V lost 0 bases to trimming and J lost 1 base, with 13 bases between them. The germline gives CDR1 SGHRS, CDR2 YFSETQ. The CDR3 is made up of 17 amino acids. The CDR3 loop reads CASSLGPTQGNTGELFF. Written as DNA, the CDR3 is TGCGCCAGCAGCTTGGGCCCTACACAGGGGAACACCGGGGAGCTGTTTTTT.

The chain has TRBV27 and TRBJ1-2; the D gene is possibly TRBD1 (5 bases). CDR3 size: 13 residues. Germline values: CDR1 MNHEY, CDR2 SMNVEV (reference sequence). Trimming took off 0 bases at V and 7 bases at J, with 9 bases between the two ends. CDR3 coding DNA: TGTGCCAGCAGTTTATCGGGTCAGGGTGGCTACACCTTC. This sequence encodes CASSLSGQGGYTF.

Written as DNA, the CDR3 is TGTGCCAGCTCCCCCCTCAGCACCTACAATGAGCAGTTCTTC. It translates to CASSPLSTYNEQFF. V and J are TRBV6-4 and TRBJ2-1; D remains unclear. Looked up from germline, CDR1 is MRHNA and CDR2 is SNTAGT. This CDR3 region has 14 residues. V was shortened by 8 bases and J by 2 bases, with 13 bases between the two germline ends.

The chain combines TRBV5-1 with TRBJ2-5, with a tentative D call TRBD1 (6 bases). V lost 5 bases to trimming and J lost 2 bases, with 13 bases between them. The germline gives CDR1 SGHRS, CDR2 YFSETQ. The CDR3 length is 14 residues. CDR3 sequence reads: CASRQGSGQETQYF. CDR3 coding DNA: TGCGCCAGCAGACAGGGTAGTGGGCAAGAGACCCAGTACTTC.

The V call is TRBV5-1, the J call TRBJ2-3; D call uncertain. Trimming pared 2 bases from V and 1 base from J, leaving 11 bases between. Looked up from germline, CDR1 is SGHRS and CDR2 is YFSETQ. CDR3 length: 15 amino acids. The CDR3 nucleotides are TGCGCCAGCAGCTTAGAGCAAATCGGCACAGATACGCAGTATTTT. It codes for CASSLEQIGTDTQYF.